The clone carrying this T cell receptor beta chain was seen repeatedly, ten times or more. The antigen is unknown. Trimming at V came to 3 bases and at J to 0 bases, leaving 14 bases not matched to a gene. The CDR3 has 21 amino acids. Germline V gene data show CDR1 as LGHNA and CDR2 as YNFKEQ. This record comes from a study of T cell repertoires in cytomegalovirus infection. Study in general: Selected CMV epitopes included recently identified HLA-C-restricted ones as well as well-studied HLA-B-restricted ones. Both a matching HLA type and CMV infection were indicated by public TCR beta signatures.

TCRdb used MiXCR to reprocess the reads, holding one entry per CDR3 protein. In the table there are fewer than 900,000 distinct CDR3 sequences, under 35% of which are singletons. Findings and caveats of the study: Clonotype analysis showed dominance of the ex vivo response by HLA-C-restricted CMV-specific TCR beta clonotypes. Public TCR beta family frequency separated CMV-and-HLA carriers, including in an independent cohort.

Here the sequenced sample was cultured CD8+ T cells from PBMCs, taken from culture after CMV antigen stimulation. The rearrangement links TRBV4-2 to TRBJ2-1; 13 nucleotides align to TRBD2. This receptor was obtained from a human donor in good health (CMV status not recorded). Some clones in this sample may be carry-over from other donors' samples. The CDR3 loop is CASSQFFSGTSGAYSYNEQFF. CDR3 nucleotide sequence: TGTGCCAGCAGCCAGTTTTTCTCCGGGACTAGCGGGGCGTACTCCTACAATGAGCAGTTCTTC.